One sample yielded the 2 T cell receptor beta chains listed below, sequenced in a study of beta chain features in type 1 diabetes. Sequenced material consisted of expressed TCRB transcripts (all of the isolated RNA was reverse transcribed). Assay used: immunoSEQ multiplex PCR; TCRdb lists only in-frame clones, some missing. The sample carries under 900,000 clones, 17% recorded once. Sequencing input: naive CD4+ T cells from blood. Receptor source: a woman in her late teens or twenties in good health.

The chain links TRBV28 to TRBJ2-1; 7 nucleotides match TRBD2. CDR3 length: 15 amino acids. Per germline, CDR1 MDHEN and CDR2 SYDVKM. The ends lost 5 bases at V and 9 bases at J; junction bases unmatched: 13. CDR3 in DNA: TGTGCCAGCAGTCCCCACGGCGGGAGTAGAATTGAGCAGTTCTTC. This codes for CASSPHGGSRIEQFF.

The chain links TRBV5-6 to TRBJ1-1; the D is unclear. This CDR3 spans 13 amino acids. Per germline, CDR1 SGHDT and CDR2 YYEEEE. Trimming pared 4 bases from V and 9 bases from J, leaving 16 bases between. The CDR3 is CASSNWRQAKAFF. The CDR3 coding sequence is TGTGCCAGCAGCAATTGGAGGCAGGCTAAAGCTTTCTTT. The complete variable domain, with remaining parts taken from reference TRBV5-6 and TRBJ1-1, reads DAGVTQSPTHLIKTRGQQVTLRCSPKSGHDTVSWYQQALGQGPQFIFQYYEEEERQRGNFPDRFSGHQFPNYSSELNVNALLLGDSALYLCASSNWRQAKAFFGQGTRLTVV.